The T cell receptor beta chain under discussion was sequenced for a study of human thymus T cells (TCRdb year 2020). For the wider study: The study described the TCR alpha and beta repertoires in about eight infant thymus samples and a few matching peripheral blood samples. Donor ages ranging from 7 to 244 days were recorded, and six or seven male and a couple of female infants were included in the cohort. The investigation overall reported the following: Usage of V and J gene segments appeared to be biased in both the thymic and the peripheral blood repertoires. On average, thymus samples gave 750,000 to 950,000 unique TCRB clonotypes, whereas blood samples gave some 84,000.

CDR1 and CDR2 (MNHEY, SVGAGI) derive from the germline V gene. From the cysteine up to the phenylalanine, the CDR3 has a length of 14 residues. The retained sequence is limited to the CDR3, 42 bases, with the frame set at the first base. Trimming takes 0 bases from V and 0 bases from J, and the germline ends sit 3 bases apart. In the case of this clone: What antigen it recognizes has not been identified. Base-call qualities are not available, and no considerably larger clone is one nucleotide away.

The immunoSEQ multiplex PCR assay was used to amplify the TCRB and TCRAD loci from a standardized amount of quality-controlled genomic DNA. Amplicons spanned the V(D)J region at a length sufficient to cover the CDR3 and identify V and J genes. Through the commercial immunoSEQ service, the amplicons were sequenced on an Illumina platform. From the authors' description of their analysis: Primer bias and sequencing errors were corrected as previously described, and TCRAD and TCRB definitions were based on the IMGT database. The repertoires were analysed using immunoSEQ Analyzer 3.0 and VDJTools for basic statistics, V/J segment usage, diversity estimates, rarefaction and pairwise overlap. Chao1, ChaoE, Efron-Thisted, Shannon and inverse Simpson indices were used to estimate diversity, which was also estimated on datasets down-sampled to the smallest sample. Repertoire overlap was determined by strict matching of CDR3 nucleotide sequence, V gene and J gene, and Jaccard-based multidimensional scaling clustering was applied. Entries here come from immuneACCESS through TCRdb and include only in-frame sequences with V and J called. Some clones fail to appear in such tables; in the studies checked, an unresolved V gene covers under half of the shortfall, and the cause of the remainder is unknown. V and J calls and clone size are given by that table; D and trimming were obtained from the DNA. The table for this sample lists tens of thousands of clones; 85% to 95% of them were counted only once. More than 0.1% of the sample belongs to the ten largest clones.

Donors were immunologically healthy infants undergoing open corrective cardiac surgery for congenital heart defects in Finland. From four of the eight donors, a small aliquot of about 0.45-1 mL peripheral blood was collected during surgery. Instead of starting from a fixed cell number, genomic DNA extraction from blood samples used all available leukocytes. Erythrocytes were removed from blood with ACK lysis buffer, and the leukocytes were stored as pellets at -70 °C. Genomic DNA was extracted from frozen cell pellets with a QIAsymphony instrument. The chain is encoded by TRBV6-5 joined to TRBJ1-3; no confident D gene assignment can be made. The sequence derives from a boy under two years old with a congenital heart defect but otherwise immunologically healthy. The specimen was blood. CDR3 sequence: CASSYSYSGNTIYF. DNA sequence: TGTGCCAGCAGTTACTCTTACTCTGGAAACACCATATATTTT.